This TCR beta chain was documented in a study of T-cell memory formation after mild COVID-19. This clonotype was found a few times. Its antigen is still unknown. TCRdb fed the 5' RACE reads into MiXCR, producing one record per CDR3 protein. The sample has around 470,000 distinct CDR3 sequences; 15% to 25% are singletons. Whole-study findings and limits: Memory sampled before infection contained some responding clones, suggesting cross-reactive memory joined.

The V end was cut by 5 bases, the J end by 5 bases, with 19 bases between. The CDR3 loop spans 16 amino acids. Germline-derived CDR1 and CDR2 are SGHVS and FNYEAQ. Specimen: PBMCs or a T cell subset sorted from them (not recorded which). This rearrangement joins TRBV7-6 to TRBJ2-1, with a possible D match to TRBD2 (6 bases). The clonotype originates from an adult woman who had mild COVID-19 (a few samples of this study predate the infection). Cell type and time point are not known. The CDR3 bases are TGTGCCAGCAGCCTCCTGTCGGGGGTGACCCACAATGAGCAGTTCTTC. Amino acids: CASSLLSGVTHNEQFF.